Shown below are 21 T cell receptor beta chains from a single sample sequenced in a study of shared clonotypes between healthy human individuals. The naive CD8 fraction comprised CD45RO-negative cells positively selected for CCR7 and excluded terminally differentiated effector memory CD45RA+ cells. Some clones are missing from TCRdb's copy, which holds only in-frame ones; the method was immunoSEQ multiplex PCR. The repertoire holds hundreds of thousands of clones, with roughly 98% as singletons. The sequenced material came from naive CD8+ T cells sorted from blood. These receptors came from a man between 25 and 39 years old in good health.

The chain carries TRBV27 and TRBJ2-5; 8 bases are a match to TRBD1. The CDR3 loop spans 14 amino acids. In germline, CDR1 is MNHEY, CDR2 SMNVEV (reference sequence). The V gene end was trimmed by 4 bases and the J gene end by 5 bases; junction bases not matched to a gene: 6. CDR3 region: CASSSQGAQETQYF. The CDR3 region has the DNA TGTGCCAGCAGTTCGCAGGGGGCGCAGGAGACCCAGTACTTC.

The genes are TRBV7-9 and TRBJ2-7; 7 bases are shared with TRBD1. Germline-derived CDR1 and CDR2 are SEHNR and FQNEAQ (reference sequence). Unmatched junction bases numbered 3, after V lost 1 base and J lost 3 bases. The CDR3 covers 14 residues. CDR3 amino acids: CASSLGTGYYEQYF. The CDR3 DNA is TGTGCCAGCAGCTTAGGGACAGGCTACTACGAGCAGTACTTC.

The rearrangement links TRBV5-1 to TRBJ2-7; D is unresolved. CDR1 is SGHRS and CDR2 is YFSETQ in the germline V gene. The CDR3 covers 13 residues. The ends were cut back, 5 bases at V and 0 bases at J, with 9 bases in the middle. The DNA for the CDR3 is TGCGCCAGCAGGGGTAGCAGCTCCTACGAGCAGTACTTC. Protein sequence: CASRGSSSYEQYF.

The genes are TRBV14 and TRBJ2-1, with D tentatively TRBD1 (5 bases). The germline CDR1 and CDR2 sequences are SGHDN and FVKESK. This CDR3 has 14 amino acids. With 2 bases removed from V and 8 bases from J, the gap between germline ends came to 13 bases. CDR3 DNA: TGTGCCAGCAGCCAACGGACACCCCTAGATGAGCAGTTCTTC. It translates to CASSQRTPLDEQFF.

This clone was found once. This chain joins TRBV6-4 and TRBJ2-2, with unresolved D. Trimming pared 0 bases from V and 8 bases from J, leaving 7 bases between. CDR1 is MRHNA and CDR2 is SNTAGT in the germline V gene. The CDR3 runs to 13 residues. The CDR3 is CASSDSNQGELFF. In nucleotides, the CDR3 is TGTGCCAGCAGTGACTCGAACCAGGGGGAGCTGTTTTTT.

This rearrangement joins TRBV6-4 to TRBJ2-1, with D perhaps being TRBD1 or TRBD2 (5 bases each). The CDR3 length is 16 residues. Per the germline V gene, CDR1 is MRHNA and CDR2 is SNTAGT. The V end was cut by 3 bases, the J end by 0 bases, with 12 bases between. The CDR3 is CASSEPGQSSYNEQFF. The CDR3 DNA is TGTGCCAGCAGTGAACCGGGGCAGAGCTCCTACAATGAGCAGTTCTTC.

The chain couples TRBV18 to TRBJ2-7; unclear D gene. V lost 3 bases and J lost 2, with 8 bases in between. This CDR3 has 13 residues. The germline V gene encodes CDR1 KGHSH and CDR2 LQKENI. CDR3: CASSPSEAYEQYF. CDR3 coding DNA: TGTGCCAGCTCACCTTCCGAGGCCTACGAGCAGTACTTC.

This chain uses TRBV13 with TRBJ1-4; unclear D gene. The CDR3 totals 13 residues. V gave up 5 bases and J gave up 6 bases, with 10 bases separating them. Germline V gene data show CDR1 as PRHDT and CDR2 as FYEKMQ (reference sequence). CDR3 nucleotide sequence: TGTGCCAGCAGCCCCCCCGGGGATGAAAAACTGTTTTTT. It translates to CASSPPGDEKLFF.

The chain combines TRBV29-1 with TRBJ2-7, with 16 bases lining up with TRBD2. The CDR3 contains 15 residues. The junction had 9 bases not matched to a gene; V was cut back by 7 bases and J by 6 bases. The V gene's germline CDR1 is SQVTM and CDR2 ANQGSEA. The CDR3 loop is CSGTGLAGGRREQYF. The DNA of the CDR3 is TGCAGCGGTACGGGACTAGCGGGAGGGCGCCGCGAGCAGTACTTC.

This sequence joins TRBV29-1 and TRBJ2-1, with 7 bases aligning to TRBD1. This CDR3 contains 12 residues. Germline V CDR1 and CDR2: SQVTM, ANQGSEA. V lost 6 bases to trimming and J lost 3 bases; unmatched junction nucleotides: 2. CDR3 nucleotide sequence: TGCAGCGTGCCAGGGGGCTACAATGAGCAGTTCTTC. Translated, it gives CSVPGGYNEQFF.

This clone was seen just once. The chain is built from TRBV19 and TRBJ2-7; 11 bases are a match to TRBD2. The trim removed 6 bases at V and 3 bases at J, leaving 7 bases unmatched. Germline V lookup: CDR1 LNHDA, CDR2 SQIVND (reference sequence). The CDR3 has 15 residues. DNA of the CDR3: TGTGCCAGTAGCAAAGAACTAGCGGGAGTCTACGAGCAGTACTTC. Amino acid sequence: CASSKELAGVYEQYF.

CDR3 nucleotides: TGTGCCAGCAGTTTGGGACAGATTAACACTGAAGCTTTCTTT. Its protein product is CASSLGQINTEAFF. This sequence joins TRBV28 and TRBJ1-1; 7 nucleotides match TRBD1. Germline trimming cut 3 bases from V and 2 bases from J; bases unmatched to any gene: 3. The CDR3 length is 14 residues. Germline V CDR1 and CDR2: MDHEN, SYDVKM. The full variable domain, its missing parts supplied by reference TRBV28 and TRBJ1-1, is DVKVTQSSRYLVKRTGEKVFLECVQDMDHENMFWYRQDPGLGLRLIYFSYDVKMKEKGDIPEGYSVSREKKERFSLILESASTNQTSMYLCASSLGQINTEAFFGQGTRLTVV.

The V call is TRBV30, the J call TRBJ2-1; D remains unclear. The length of the CDR3 is 15 residues. In germline, CDR1 is GTSNPN, CDR2 SVGIG (reference sequence). V gave up 0 bases and J gave up 4 bases, with 13 bases separating them. CDR3 bases: TGTGCCTGGAGTGTGTCGGGCAGAGAATACAATGAGCAGTTCTTC. Translated: CAWSVSGREYNEQFF.

This sequence joins TRBV7-2 and TRBJ1-3; 7 bases map to TRBD1. Germline V gene data show CDR1 as SGHTA and CDR2 as FQGNSA. The V gene end was trimmed by 7 bases and the J gene end by 0 bases; junction bases not matched to a gene: 6. This CDR3 spans 15 amino acids. The CDR3 region has the DNA TGTGCCAGCACTCGGGACAGTACCTCTGGAAACACCATATATTTT. It is translated as CASTRDSTSGNTIYF.

The chain couples TRBV11-2 to TRBJ2-3, with D possibly TRBD2 on 5 matching bases. Trimming left V 4 bases short and J 5 bases short, with 7 bases between. The germline CDR1 and CDR2 sequences are SGHAT and FQNNGV. This CDR3 has 12 residues. In DNA form, the CDR3 reads TGTGCCAGCAGCTCGGACTTAGATACGCAGTATTTT. Protein sequence: CASSSDLDTQYF.

CDR3 coding DNA: TGTGCCAGCAGCCCGCGCGGACTAGCGGTGTACGAGCAGTACTTC. Translating it yields CASSPRGLAVYEQYF. The chain joins TRBV9 to TRBJ2-7; the match to TRBD2 covers 10 bases. The J segment lost 4 bases and the V segment lost 4 bases, leaving 8 bases of the junction unmatched. The CDR3 has 15 amino acids. Germline V gene sequence: CDR1 SGDLS, CDR2 YYNGEE. The variable domain in full, with the rest retrieved from reference TRBV9 and TRBJ2-7, is DSGVTQTPKHLITATGQRVTLRCSPRSGDLSVYWYQQSLDQGLQFLIQYYNGEERAKGNILERFSAQQFPDLHSELNLSSLELGDSALYFCASSPRGLAVYEQYFGPGTRLTVT.

The V call is TRBV6-4, the J call TRBJ2-2; 7 bases map to TRBD1. Per the germline V gene, CDR1 is MRHNA and CDR2 is SNTAGT. The CDR3 consists of 14 residues. Trimming took 4 bases from V and 6 from J; bases not matched to a gene: 5. The CDR3 loop reads CASSGQGWSGELFF. The CDR3 DNA sequence: TGTGCCAGCAGTGGACAGGGATGGTCCGGGGAGCTGTTTTTT.

The chain couples TRBV7-6 to TRBJ2-5; 8 bases match TRBD2. The CDR3 runs to 16 residues. V lost 5 bases, J lost 1 base, and 9 bases stayed unmatched. Germline lookup yields CDR1 SGHVS and CDR2 FNYEAQ. The DNA for the CDR3 is TGTGCCAGCAGCCCCGGACTAGCTGAGGGCCAAGAGACCCAGTACTTC. Translated: CASSPGLAEGQETQYF.

This chain connects TRBV7-9 to TRBJ2-1; tentatively, D is TRBD1 or TRBD2 (5 bases each). V was shortened by 1 base and J by 4 bases, with 11 bases between the two germline ends. The CDR3 is 15 residues long. Germline-derived CDR1 and CDR2 are SEHNR and FQNEAQ (reference sequence). The CDR3 spells CASSLGQGDYNEQFF. CDR3 coding DNA: TGTGCCAGCAGCTTAGGTCAGGGAGATTACAATGAGCAGTTCTTC.

This CDR3 is CASSQGRSTLIETQYF. The CDR3 coding sequence is TGTGCCAGCAGCCAGGGTAGGAGCACCCTCATTGAGACCCAGTACTTC. The chain joins TRBV11-2 to TRBJ2-5, with D perhaps TRBD1 (5 bases). Trimming removed 5 bases from V and 5 bases from J, with 21 bases in between. The germline V gene has CDR1 SGHAT and CDR2 FQNNGV. The CDR3 runs 16 residues.

The chain couples TRBV30 to TRBJ2-1, with TRBD2 as a possible D gene (6 bases). Germline loops: CDR1 GTSNPN, CDR2 SVGIG (reference sequence). The CDR3 totals 16 residues. Between the trimmed V and J ends, which lost 3 bases and 7 bases, there was a span of 22 bases. CDR3 protein: CAWRGRSGQLINEQFF. CDR3 bases: TGTGCCTGGAGAGGTCGTAGCGGCCAACTAATTAATGAGCAGTTCTTC.